These 8 T cell receptor beta chains were sequenced from one sample in a study of blood T cell repertoires in COVID-19. Clones were read by immunoSEQ multiplex PCR, and TCRdb kept only the in-frame ones, dropping some. The data contain about 350,000 clones, roughly 90% of them singletons. The specimen was peripheral blood. These TCRs come from a woman in her 70s with COVID-19, enrolled during active disease.

CDR3 sequence: CASSQGQGNYEQYF. The CDR3 DNA follows: TGTGCCAGCAGCCAGGGACAGGGGAACTACGAGCAGTACTTC. The J gene is TRBJ2-7, the V gene TRBV3-1 (or the pseudogene TRBV3-2); 10 bases are shared with TRBD1. The trim removed 3 bases at V and 3 bases at J, leaving 2 bases unmatched. Germline V gene lookup returns CDR1 LGHDT and CDR2 YNNKEL (reference sequence). There are 14 residues in the CDR3.

CDR3: CASSDSQGARVDTQYF. DNA of the CDR3: TGTGCCAGCAGTGATTCACAGGGGGCTCGGGTGGATACGCAGTATTTT. The J gene is TRBJ2-3, the V gene TRBV6-4, with 9 bases that match TRBD1. There are 16 residues in the CDR3. Germline CDR1 is MRHNA and CDR2 is SNTAGT. Trimming took 3 bases from V and 6 from J; bases not matched to a gene: 10.

The V gene is TRBV19, the J gene TRBJ1-5; D call uncertain. Germline-derived CDR1 and CDR2 are LNHDA and SQIVND (reference sequence). Trimming shortened V by 8 bases and J by 4 bases, and 12 bases separated the two germline ends. The CDR3 consists of 13 residues. CDR3 loop: CASSKTENQPQHF. The CDR3 DNA reads TGTGCCAGTTCCAAGACTGAGAATCAGCCCCAGCATTTT.

This clone occurred many times. The chain recombines TRBV11-3 with TRBJ2-1; D gene unclear. The germline V gene encodes CDR1 SGHNT and CDR2 YENEEA. The CDR3 covers 13 residues. Between the trimmed V and J ends, which lost 0 bases and 6 bases, there was a span of 6 bases. The CDR3 reads CASSLDAGNEQFF. In nucleotides, the CDR3 is TGTGCCAGCAGCTTAGATGCCGGCAATGAGCAGTTCTTC.

This clone was counted between two and nine times. CDR3: CASSSTLTGQGYGYTF. The CDR3 DNA sequence: TGCGCCAGCAGCTCTACTTTGACTGGACAGGGCTATGGCTACACCTTC. The V and J genes are TRBV5-1 and TRBJ1-2; 8 nucleotides line up with TRBD1. With 3 bases clipped from V and 4 bases from J, the junction kept 11 bases outside the gene matches. CDR1 and CDR2 from the germline V gene are SGHRS and YFSETQ. There are 16 residues in the CDR3.

V gene TRBV4-3 combines with J gene TRBJ2-1; possibly TRBD2 for D (5 bases). Germline values: CDR1 LGHNA, CDR2 YSLEER. The CDR3 has 14 residues. Trimming took 8 bases from V and 0 from J, leaving 11 bases between them. CDR3 coding DNA: TGCGCCAGCGCGAGCGGCCTCTCCTACAATGAGCAGTTCTTC. Translation: CASASGLSYNEQFF.

The chain couples TRBV24-1 to TRBJ1-1; D is unresolved. This CDR3 comprises 13 residues. CDR1 and CDR2 (germline): KGHDR, SFDVKD. The V and J ends lost 7 bases and 3 bases respectively, with 11 bases between them. For the CDR3, the DNA is TGTGCCACCAGCAACCGCGGCTACACTGAAGCTTTCTTT. As protein: CATSNRGYTEAFF.

The genes are TRBV7-6 and TRBJ2-7, with 8 positions matching TRBD2. The CDR3 has 14 residues. Trimming removed 5 bases from V and 3 bases from J; junction bases left unmatched: 6. From germline, CDR1 is SGHVS and CDR2 FNYEAQ. The CDR3 region is CASSTSGTSYEQYF. DNA for the CDR3: TGTGCCAGCAGCACCTCCGGGACTAGCTACGAGCAGTACTTC.